The present TCR beta chain was sequenced within a study of T cells in Graves' hyperthyroidism and ophthalmopathy. Researchers amplified the TCR beta CDR3 regions from RNA transcripts. The HTBI set primed first-round TCR CDR3 RT-PCR. One entry per CDR3 protein, called by TCRdb with MiXCR from the multiplex PCR reads. This table holds 300,000 to 450,000 distinct CDR3 sequences, roughly 13% found once. The germline CDR1 and CDR2 sequences are SGDLS and YYNGEE. The CDR3 is 17 residues long. The V and J ends lost 0 bases and 2 bases, in that order; junction bases with no gene match: 6. The TCR comes from a woman aged 55 to 70 with Graves' hyperthyroidism. The V gene is TRBV9, the J gene TRBJ2-5; 11 nucleotides match TRBD2. Sequences were obtained from blood. The CDR3 here is CASSVGGSGRGQETQYF. The CDR3 nucleotides are TGTGCCAGCAGCGTAGGAGGTAGCGGGAGGGGACAAGAGACCCAGTACTTC.